One sample yielded the 16 T cell receptor beta chains listed below, sequenced in a study of regulatory T cells in long-lasting Graves disease. In building TCR beta libraries, iRepertoire HTBI primers were used together with Arm-PCR of CDR3 regions. TCRdb reanalysed the multiplex PCR reads using MiXCR and keeps one entry per CDR3 protein. The sample has about 460,000 distinct CDR3 sequences, 20% to 25% seen once. The time point is: persistent/refractory GD, antithyroid drugs over 5 years with positive TRAb. Following extraction of RNA from PBMCs, that RNA was used to make the TCR library. The starting material was peripheral blood mononuclear cells (PBMCs), obtained when the disease was refractory, from a patient treated with antithyroid drugs. The receptors were gathered from a female donor with Graves disease.

Regarding this clonotype: One end of the junction does not line up with germline, which may come from a read error. The chain joins TRBV28 to TRBJ1-2, with D tentatively TRBD1 (5 bases). Germline CDR1 MDHEN, CDR2 SYDVKM. The length of the CDR3 is 18 residues. The CDR3 here is CASSQDTSRTSLDYGYTF. The CDR3 DNA reads as TGCGCCAGCAGCCAAGACACTTCCAGGACAAGCCTTGACTATGGCTACACCTTC.

This clonotype has more than one count but fewer than ten. The chain uses TRBV11-2 and TRBJ1-2; 9 bases agree with TRBD1. The CDR3 consists of 15 residues. CDR1 is SGHAT, CDR2 FQNNGV, per germline. The trim removed 3 bases at V and 7 bases at J, leaving 9 bases unmatched. Here the CDR3 reads CASSFLTGGLSGYTF. The DNA of the CDR3 is TGTGCCAGCAGCTTTCTGACAGGGGGATTGTCTGGCTACACCTTC. The full variable domain, its missing parts supplied by reference TRBV11-2 and TRBJ1-2, is EAGVAQSPRYKIIEKRQSVAFWCNPISGHATLYWYQQILGQGPKLLIQFQNNGVVDDSQLPKDRFSAERLKGVDSTLKIQPAKLEDSAVYLCASSFLTGGLSGYTFGSGTRLTVV.

This clonotype has at least ten counts. V gene TRBV11-1 combines with J gene TRBJ1-2; D is ambiguous. The V gene lost 1 base and the J gene lost 4 bases, with 10 bases spanning the gap. The germline V gene encodes CDR1 SGHAT and CDR2 FQDESV (reference sequence). The CDR3 extends over 14 amino acids. CDR3 residues: CASSLEDGIYGYTF. As DNA, the CDR3 is TGTGCCAGCAGCTTAGAGGACGGCATCTATGGCTACACCTTC. Full variable domain (missing parts from reference TRBV11-1 and TRBJ1-2): EAEVAQSPRYKITEKSQAVAFWCDPISGHATLYWYRQILGQGPELLVQFQDESVVDDSQLPKDRFSAERLKGVDSTLKIQPAELGDSAMYLCASSLEDGIYGYTFGSGTRLTVV.

The chain uses TRBV3-1 and TRBJ2-3; TRBD2 agrees at 10 bases. Germline V gene data show CDR1 as LGHDT and CDR2 as YNNKEL (reference sequence). V lost 2 bases, J lost 7 bases, and 6 bases stayed unmatched. This CDR3 is 15 amino acids long. CDR3 protein: CASSQTSGIGNTQYF. In DNA, the CDR3 is TGTGCCAGCAGCCAAACTAGCGGGATAGGTAATACGCAGTATTTT.

This clonotype has just a few counts. The chain carries TRBV28 and TRBJ1-5; D is perhaps TRBD1 (6 bases). CDR1 MDHEN and CDR2 SYDVKM come from the germline V gene. Trimming stripped 4 bases from V and 5 bases from J, with 12 bases between. The CDR3 totals 14 residues. The CDR3 DNA is TGTGCCAGCAGTTGGGGGCGATCCGATCAGCCCCAGCATTTT. As protein: CASSWGRSDQPQHF.

This clonotype showed up many times. The chain has TRBV20-1 and TRBJ2-7; TRBD2 matches at 7 bases. Unmatched junction bases numbered 2, after V lost 1 base and J lost 2 bases. The CDR3 covers 13 residues. The germline V gene encodes CDR1 DFQATT and CDR2 SNEGSKA (reference sequence). As DNA, the CDR3 is TGCAGTGCTAGAGGACTAGCCGCCTACGAGCAGTACTTC. Protein: CSARGLAAYEQYF.

This clonotype was counted many times. The chain uses TRBV6-1 and TRBJ1-2; no clear D. The length of the CDR3 is 13 residues. Germline CDR1 MNHNS, CDR2 SASEGT. Trimming left V 2 bases short and J 7 bases short, with 11 bases between. This chain's CDR3 is CASSERQFSGYTF. CDR3 bases: TGTGCCAGCAGTGAACGGCAGTTTAGTGGCTACACCTTC.

This clonotype was recorded at least ten times. The chain employs TRBV7-8 and TRBJ2-7; D is uncertain. V lost 0 bases and J lost 3, with 6 bases in between. Germline CDR1 reads SGHVS; CDR2 reads FQNEAQ. This CDR3 is 13 amino acids long. This CDR3 reads CASSLAQVYEQYF. CDR3 sequence (DNA): TGTGCCAGCAGCTTAGCGCAAGTCTACGAGCAGTACTTC.

The chain carries TRBV7-2 and TRBJ2-3; unclear D gene. Per germline, CDR1 SGHTA and CDR2 FQGNSA. The CDR3 has 15 amino acids. V was trimmed by 3 bases and J by 0 bases, leaving 10 bases between them. In DNA form, the CDR3 reads TGTGCCAGCAGCTTTAACATGGTTAGCACAGATACGCAGTATTTT. Residues: CASSFNMVSTDTQYF.

This clonotype was seen many times. V gene TRBV5-5 combines with J gene TRBJ2-5, with D unclear. Germline assignment: CDR1 SGHKS and CDR2 YYEKEE (reference sequence). Trimming cost V 3 bases and J 2 bases, with 11 bases left between them. The CDR3 has 14 amino acids. The CDR3 DNA reads TGTGCCAGCAGCTCCACGACGGGTCAAGAGACCCAGTACTTC. It codes for CASSSTTGQETQYF. Filled out from reference TRBV5-5 and TRBJ2-5, the complete variable domain reads DAGVTQSPTHLIKTRGQQVTLRCSPISGHKSVSWYQQVLGQGPQFIFQYYEKEERGRGNFPDRFSARQFPNYSSELNVNALLLGDSALYLCASSSTTGQETQYFGPGTRLLVL.

At least ten counts were recorded for this clonotype. The genes are TRBV5-1 and TRBJ2-7; D is undetermined. Germline V gene sequence: CDR1 SGHRS, CDR2 YFSETQ. Trimming left V 1 base short and J 5 bases short, with 7 bases between. This CDR3 has 12 amino acids. The CDR3 region is CASSLLGDEQYF. CDR3 bases: TGCGCCAGCAGCTTGTTGGGCGACGAGCAGTACTTC.

This clonotype occurred once. Just one base apart from a much larger clone, this may be a read error. The chain has TRBV7-9 and TRBJ2-7, with D perhaps being TRBD1 or TRBD2 (5 bases each). There are 15 residues in the CDR3. Germline V gives CDR1 SEHNR, CDR2 FQNEAQ (reference sequence). Trimming took 3 bases from V and 6 from J, leaving 18 bases between them. This CDR3 is CASSFRDPSIGEQYF. The CDR3 DNA reads as TGTGCCAGCAGCTTCCGGGACCCATCTATCGGCGAGCAGTACTTC.

This clonotype has at least ten counts. The genes are TRBV11-1 and TRBJ1-1; maybe TRBD1 (5 bases). Between the trimmed V and J ends, which lost 4 bases and 0 bases, there was a span of 15 bases. The CDR3 runs to 16 residues. The germline gives CDR1 SGHAT, CDR2 FQDESV (reference sequence). Here the CDR3 DNA reads TGTGCCAGCAGCTGGGGACTGAGAACCATGAACACTGAAGCTTTCTTT. The encoded protein is CASSWGLRTMNTEAFF.

This clonotype was counted many times. The chain has TRBV2 and TRBJ2-7; the match to TRBD2 covers 9 bases. This CDR3 has 14 amino acids. Germline V gives CDR1 SNHLY, CDR2 FYNNEI. J was trimmed by 6 bases and V by 4 bases; bases with no gene match: 7. Here the CDR3 reads CASSGLAGALEQYF. CDR3 DNA sequence: TGTGCCAGCAGTGGGTTAGCGGGGGCCCTCGAGCAGTACTTC.

This clonotype was counted ten times or more. The chain uses TRBV28 and TRBJ1-2; 7 nucleotides match TRBD1. The germline V gene encodes CDR1 MDHEN and CDR2 SYDVKM. This CDR3 is built from 15 residues. The trim removed 3 bases at V and 5 bases at J, leaving 9 bases unmatched. CDR3 residues: CASSFRRDRIYGYTF. As DNA, the CDR3 is TGTGCCAGCAGTTTTAGGCGGGACAGAATATATGGCTACACCTTC.

This clonotype has only a few counts. The rearrangement uses TRBV29-1 and TRBJ2-5; D gene ambiguous. The CDR3 has 11 residues. In germline, CDR1 is SQVTM, CDR2 ANQGSEA. Trimming left V 5 bases short and J 9 bases short, with 13 bases between. The DNA of the CDR3 is TGCAGCGTTTTACAGCAAGGTTCCCAGTACTTC. Amino acids: CSVLQQGSQYF.